The clone carrying this T cell receptor beta chain was observed many times. Its cognate antigen is unknown. The sample belongs to a study of regulatory T cells in long-lasting Graves disease. Study-level findings and limits: Persistent disease was associated with favored TRBV28 usage and with favored use of TRBJ1-2 and TRBJ2-5.

The germline V gene encodes CDR1 SNHLY and CDR2 FYNNEI. CDR3 size: 14 residues. Trimming pared 0 bases from V and 7 bases from J, leaving 9 bases between. Time point reported: newly diagnosed GD, antithyroid drugs for less than 3 months. RNA from PBMCs was the source of the TCR library. For TCR beta, libraries came from iRepertoire HTBI primers and Arm-PCR of CDR3 regions. TCRdb used MiXCR to reprocess the multiplex PCR reads, holding one entry per CDR3 protein. The data contain 360,000 or so distinct CDR3 sequences, roughly 17% of them singletons. This sample also appeared in a second study, on T cells in Graves' hyperthyroidism and ophthalmopathy. That report adds: Initially, a first-round RT-PCR of the TCR CDR3 employed the HTBI primer set. In blood, most of the thyroid clonotypes expanded above 0.001 were also present. By a 13 V-J model, ophthalmopathy was set apart from stable hyperthyroidism.

This specimen consisted of peripheral blood mononuclear cells (PBMCs), obtained at new diagnosis, from a patient treated with antithyroid drugs. The chain employs TRBV2 and TRBJ2-2; D gene ambiguous. The receptor was derived from a woman under 30 with Graves disease. CDR3 nucleotides: TGTGCCAGCAGTGAAGCCGTGGGGTACGGGGAGCTGTTTTTT. The encoded protein is CASSEAVGYGELFF.